Listed here are 8 T cell receptor beta chains from one sample, sequenced in a study of blood T cells in healthy people across ages (dated by TCRdb to between 2014 and 2017). Receptor libraries were prepared by 5' RACE. The run used an Illumina HiSeq 2500. A second roughly 7 to 12 cycle PCR used a sample-barcoded 5' primer and a J-beta primer mix. TCRdb reanalyzed the raw reads on its own, using fastp at Q25 for trimming and MiXCR for clone calling, and kept in-frame beta chains. Entries are consolidated by CDR3 protein sequence, retaining the most common genes and DNA. This sample holds some 760,000 distinct CDR3 sequences; just under 25% were observed only once. Approximately 4% of the sample belongs to the ten largest clones. This sample was shared with a second study, whose subject was T cells of mothers and their children.

What was sequenced was blood. These receptors were collected from a boy younger than 18 in good health.

At least ten counts were recorded for this clonotype. The chain uses TRBV10-3 and TRBJ1-1; D is ambiguous. CDR3 length: 12 residues. Germline V gene lookup returns CDR1 ENHRY and CDR2 SYGVKD. Trimming shortened V by 2 bases and J by 5 bases, and 6 bases separated the two germline ends. CDR3 region: CAISEMGTEAFF. DNA of the CDR3: TGTGCCATCAGTGAGATGGGGACTGAAGCTTTCTTT.

This chain links TRBV9 with TRBJ2-5; a possible D gene is TRBD2 (5 bases). The CDR3 is 13 residues long. Looked up from germline, CDR1 is SGDLS and CDR2 is YYNGEE. Trimming removed 3 bases at V and 1 base at J, with 7 bases between. The CDR3 DNA reads TGTGCCAGCAGCGCGGGGATCCAAGAGACCCAGTACTTC. Protein sequence: CASSAGIQETQYF.

This clonotype was counted a few times. The genes are TRBV5-1 and TRBJ2-1, with a tentative D call TRBD2 (5 bases). This CDR3 is 16 amino acids long. The V gene's germline CDR1 is SGHRS and CDR2 YFSETQ. V lost 3 bases and J 3 bases, leaving 16 bases between the germline ends. DNA of the CDR3: TGCGCCAGCAGCTACTACGGGGAGACCTTCTACAATGAGCAGTTCTTC. Its translation is CASSYYGETFYNEQFF.

This clonotype was counted a few times. The V and J genes are TRBV29-1 and TRBJ2-7, with TRBD1 identical over 8 bases. The germline CDR1 and CDR2 sequences are SQVTM and ANQGSEA. The junction had 6 bases not matched to a gene; V was cut back by 5 bases and J by 0 bases. This CDR3 is 14 amino acids long. CDR3 DNA: TGCAGCGTTCCGGGACAGGCGAACTCCTACGAGCAGTACTTC. Its protein product is CSVPGQANSYEQYF.

This clonotype was observed a few times. The chain is built from TRBV29-1 and TRBJ2-3, with D possibly matching TRBD2 (6 bases). The CDR3 runs to 14 residues. CDR1 is SQVTM and CDR2 is ANQGSEA in the germline V gene. The CDR3 loop is CTVGRSTPGDTQYF. As DNA, the CDR3 is TGCACAGTGGGGAGGTCGACCCCTGGGGATACGCAGTATTTT.

This clonotype has more than one count but fewer than ten. This chain links TRBV7-9 with TRBJ1-1; D is unresolved. There are 12 residues in the CDR3. CDR1 is SEHNR, CDR2 FQNEAQ, per germline (reference sequence). Deletions cut 4 bases from V and 7 bases from J, with 10 bases between. The CDR3 spells CASSSGGIEAFF. The CDR3 bases are TGTGCCAGCAGCTCTGGTGGCATTGAAGCTTTCTTT.

This clonotype was counted a few times. The V and J genes are TRBV4-1 and TRBJ1-1; a possible D gene is TRBD1 (5 bases). The germline V gene encodes CDR1 MGHRA and CDR2 YSYEKL. Deletions cut 1 base from V and 5 bases from J, with 23 bases between. The CDR3 extends over 18 amino acids. Here the CDR3 DNA reads TGCGCCAGCAGCCAAGTCCCTCCGTTCTTCCGGGGGGAGACTGAAGCTTTCTTT. Its translation: CASSQVPPFFRGETEAFF.

This clonotype was counted a few times. The rearrangement links TRBV7-2 to TRBJ2-5; 7 bases are shared with TRBD2. CDR3 length: 15 residues. After removal of 1 base from V and 11 bases from J, the junction contained 13 bases not matched to a gene. The germline V gene has CDR1 SGHTA and CDR2 FQGNSA. The CDR3: CASSLESAGEGEQYF. The CDR3 DNA follows: TGTGCCAGCAGCTTAGAATCGGCGGGAGAAGGGGAGCAGTACTTC.